The next 9 T cell receptor beta chains were all read from a single sample in a study of T-cell memory formation after mild COVID-19 (dated by TCRdb to 2020 to 2022). Receptor libraries were prepared by 5' RACE. Sequencer: Illumina NovaSeq 6000. TCRdb reran the public reads through fastp at Q25 and MiXCR, keeping productive beta chains. Rows merge per CDR3 protein into single entries with the most common DNA and genes. The table for this sample lists a few hundred thousand distinct CDR3 sequences; over 20% of them were counted only once. The ten largest clonotypes hold around 12% of the sample. Sequencing was performed on PBMCs or a T cell subset sorted from them (not recorded which). These receptors originate from an adult woman who had mild COVID-19 (a few samples of this study predate the infection). The sample titles of this study are shuffled in the database, so cell type and time point are left out; the donor was told from shared clones.

This chain joins TRBV15 and TRBJ2-7, with 8 bases aligning to TRBD1. The CDR3 has 16 residues. With 1 base clipped from V and 2 bases from J, the junction kept 7 bases outside the gene matches. Germline values: CDR1 LNHNV, CDR2 YYDKDF (reference sequence). The CDR3 spells CATSRAPGQGTYEQYF. CDR3 DNA sequence: TGTGCCACCAGCAGAGCTCCAGGACAGGGAACCTACGAGCAGTACTTC.

In this sample, this clonotype turned up once. J is TRBJ1-1 and V is TRBV20-1; TRBD1 might be the D (6 bases). The V and J ends lost 7 bases and 3 bases respectively, with 12 bases between them. The length of the CDR3 is 12 residues. Germline loops: CDR1 DFQATT, CDR2 SNEGSKA (reference sequence). The CDR3, as DNA: TGCAGTGGGGTAGGGGGGTACACTGAAGCTTTCTTT. Translation gives CSGVGGYTEAFF.

This clonotype has a handful of counts. The CDR3, as DNA: TGTGCCACCACTACCAGGGGGCTAGAGGGCTACACCTTC. Amino acid sequence: CATTTRGLEGYTF. The V and J genes are TRBV15 and TRBJ1-2, with 8 nucleotides matching TRBD1. Trimming at V came to 7 bases and at J to 8 bases, leaving 9 bases not matched to a gene. CDR1 is LNHNV and CDR2 is YYDKDF in the germline V gene (reference sequence). The CDR3 consists of 13 residues.

At least ten counts were recorded for this clonotype. The gene calls are TRBV18 and TRBJ2-7, with D unresolved. This CDR3 has 14 amino acids. Trimming left V 6 bases short and J 2 bases short, with 14 bases between. Per germline, CDR1 KGHSH and CDR2 LQKENI. CDR3 amino acids: CASSDLAQAYEQYF. The CDR3 DNA reads TGTGCCAGCTCCGACCTGGCCCAGGCCTACGAGCAGTACTTC.

The genes are TRBV12-3 or TRBV12-4 and TRBJ2-1, with 8 bases that match TRBD2. The CDR3 consists of 14 residues. With 1 base clipped from V and 9 bases from J, the junction kept 5 bases outside the gene matches. CDR3 sequence (DNA): TGTGCCAGCAGTTTAGTAAGCGGGAGTAGTGAGCAGTTCTTC. Its translation: CASSLVSGSSEQFF.

The chain is built from TRBV9 and TRBJ2-3; D not certain. The CDR3 length is 13 residues. The germline V gene has CDR1 SGDLS and CDR2 YYNGEE. V lost 3 bases, J lost 0 bases, and 5 bases lay in between. CDR3 in DNA: TGTGCCAGCAGCGAACTGAGCACAGATACGCAGTATTTT. Translating gives CASSELSTDTQYF.

This clonotype was picked up one time. The chain has TRBV7-2 and TRBJ1-1; TRBD1 is a possible D gene (5 bases). This CDR3 is 15 amino acids long. V lost 1 base to trimming and J lost 5 bases, with 14 bases between them. CDR1 is SGHTA and CDR2 is FQGNSA in the germline V gene. The chain's CDR3 is CASSLGWGSKTEAFF. CDR3 DNA: TGTGCCAGCAGCTTAGGGTGGGGCAGTAAAACTGAAGCTTTCTTT. The whole variable domain, filled in from reference TRBV7-2 and TRBJ1-1, reads GAGVSQSPSNKVTEKGKDVELRCDPISGHTALYWYRQSLGQGLEFLIYFQGNSAPDKSGLPSDRFSAERTGGSVSTLTIQRTQQEDSAVYLCASSLGWGSKTEAFFGQGTRLTVV.

The rearrangement joins TRBV11-2 to TRBJ1-5, with 10 nucleotides matching TRBD1. CDR3 length: 17 residues. Germline-derived CDR1 and CDR2 are SGHAT and FQNNGV. Germline trimming cut 0 bases from V and 3 bases from J; bases unmatched to any gene: 5. CDR3 loop: CASSLDSTGGTNQPQHF. The DNA of the CDR3 is TGTGCCAGCAGCTTAGATTCGACAGGGGGCACCAATCAGCCCCAGCATTTT.

This clonotype showed up just a few times. The rearrangement links TRBV4-2 to TRBJ2-7; the match to TRBD1 covers 7 bases. V lost 2 bases and J lost 0; bases outside the gene matches: 7. Germline CDR1 LGHNA, CDR2 YNFKEQ. The CDR3 loop spans 16 amino acids. CDR3 sequence (DNA): TGTGCCAGCAGCCAAAGTACAGGGGCTATCTCCTACGAGCAGTACTTC. Translation gives CASSQSTGAISYEQYF.